Listed below are T cell receptor beta chains from one sample, sequenced in a study of cytomegalovirus exposure and HLA in healthy donors. Measured with immunoSEQ multiplex PCR; TCRdb has only the in-frame clones, and not every one. The sample records around 150,000 clones, just under 65% being singletons. Specimen: PBMCs. All receptors derive from a woman aged 55-69 years in good health and CMV-seropositive. The CDR3 runs from the conserved cysteine through the conserved F or W. D genes are given only for firm matches. Part of the rows lack a size; the others show once, few, many or a class for expanded clones.

.	TRBV27	.	TRBJ2-7	CASSLSRGGYEQYF	TGTGCCAGCAGTTTATCCCGTGGAGGGTACGAGCAGTACTTC
.	TRBV27	TRBD1	TRBJ2-4	CASSTTDRANIQYF	TGTGCCAGCAGTACAACTGACAGGGCGAACATTCAGTACTTC
few	TRBV5-1	TRBD1	TRBJ1-2	CASSLKGQVNYGYTF	TGCGCCAGCAGCTTGAAGGGACAGGTAAACTATGGCTACACCTTC
.	TRBV30	TRBD1	TRBJ2-2	CAWDRGTLIGELFF	TGTGCCTGGGACAGGGGGACGTTGATCGGGGAGCTGTTTTTT
.	TRBV6-5	.	TRBJ1-1	CASSYRGENTEAFF	TGTGCCAGCAGTTACCGAGGTGAGAACACTGAAGCTTTCTTT
.	TRBV18	.	TRBJ1-3	CASSSFGTVSGNTIYF	TGTGCCAGCTCGTCCTTTGGCACCGTCTCTGGAAACACCATATATTTT
.	TRBV18	TRBD2	TRBJ2-4	CASSPTSGRANIQYF	TGTGCCAGCTCACCAACTAGCGGGAGGGCGAACATTCAGTACTTC
.	TRBV7-9	.	TRBJ2-5	CASSFGSVQETQYF	TGTGCCAGCAGCTTTGGTAGCGTCCAAGAGACCCAGTACTTC
.	TRBV7-3	TRBD2	TRBJ2-5	CASSLGGAGGETQYF	TGTGCCAGCAGCTTAGGAGGAGCGGGAGGAGAGACCCAGTACTTC
.	TRBV6-5	.	TRBJ2-4	CASSSYREAKNIQYF	TGTGCCAGCAGCAGTTATCGGGAAGCCAAAAACATTCAGTACTTC
.	TRBV30	TRBD1	TRBJ1-1	CAWSPRTGDQAFF	TGTGCCTGGAGCCCTCGGACAGGGGATCAAGCTTTCTTT
.	TRBV6-5	.	TRBJ2-7	CASSSRPGPYEQYF	TGTGCCAGCAGCTCCCGGCCAGGGCCCTACGAGCAGTACTTC
few	TRBV7-8	TRBD2	TRBJ2-3	CASSLTRTRSTDTQYF	TGTGCCAGCAGCCTCACGCGGACTAGAAGCACAGATACGCAGTATTTT
.	TRBV11-2	TRBD2	TRBJ2-3	CASRQTSGNVLTDTQYF	TGTGCCAGCAGACAGACTAGCGGGAATGTATTAACAGATACGCAGTATTTT
.	TRBV5-1	TRBD2	TRBJ2-7	CASRSVAGGPWEQYF	TGCGCCAGCAGGTCAGTGGCGGGAGGGCCGTGGGAGCAGTACTTC
.	TRBV13	TRBD1	TRBJ1-1	CASSLVGQGNTEAFF	TGTGCCAGCAGCTTGGTGGGACAGGGGAACACTGAAGCTTTCTTT
.	TRBV7-3	TRBD2	TRBJ2-3	CASSLAEPPTDTQYF	TGTGCCAGCAGCCTAGCGGAGCCCCCCACAGATACGCAGTATTTT
.	TRBV7-9	TRBD2	TRBJ2-3	CASSSLAGALADTQYF	TGTGCCAGCAGCTCCCTGGCGGGAGCGTTGGCAGATACGCAGTATTTT
.	TRBV25-1	.	TRBJ1-1	CASRSRGTEAFF	TGTGCCAGCAGGTCCAGGGGCACTGAAGCTTTCTTT
.	TRBV7-3	TRBD2	TRBJ2-7	CASSLTSSGQPYEQYF	TGTGCCAGCAGCTTAACAAGTAGCGGGCAGCCCTACGAGCAGTACTTC